The T cell receptor beta chain described here comes from a study of blood T cells in healthy people across ages. Germline CDR1 DFQATT, CDR2 SNEGSKA (reference sequence). Trimming at V came to 3 bases and at J to 2 bases, leaving 4 bases not matched to a gene. The CDR3 runs to 13 residues. The authors ran a second PCR of about 6 to 11 cycles using a sample-barcoded 5' primer and a J-beta primer mix. TCRdb independently ran MiXCR on the 5' RACE reads; one entry per CDR3 protein. The sample includes some 920,000 distinct CDR3 sequences, roughly 47% seen only once; the top ten take 20% to 25%. The V call is TRBV20-1, the J call TRBJ2-7; TRBD2 agrees at 7 bases. Material for sequencing was blood. This TCR derives from a woman aged 60-75 years in good health. The CDR3 bases are TGCAGTGCTAGGAGGGACTATACCTACGAGCAGTACTTC. It codes for CSARRDYTYEQYF.